This is a list of T cell receptor beta chains from one sample in a study of PD-L1 blockade in urothelial cancer. Sequenced by immunoSEQ multiplex PCR; TCRdb stores in-frame clones only, minus some. The data show about 100,000 clones, around 90% seen once. The specimen comprised PBMCs, sampled around atezolizumab (anti-PD-L1) treatment. The receptors come from an elderly woman with urothelial cancer. CDR3s include the opening cysteine and the closing phenylalanine or tryptophan. Fields, in order: V gene, CDR3 protein.

TRBV5-6,CASSWRGGGTEAFF
TRBV7-3,CASSLRGGSQETQYF
TRBV5-1,CASSPIVSNEQFF
TRBV15,CATSRETGRGEKLFF
TRBV29-1,CSVESRPEAFF
TRBV7-9,CASSSGWGERGYTF
TRBV6-4,CASSEFVAQPQHF
TRBV27,CASSPRETAHGYTF
TRBV5-1,CASSLVNVAGAYEQYF
TRBV15,CATSRAGQREETQYF
TRBV4-2,CASSQYGQGSGFGNQPQHF
TRBV6-5,CASTHSAGPPGNEQFF
TRBV27,CASSLYDRGQAFF
TRBV15,CATSMDRGHTEAFF
TRBV28,CASRPRTLFGETQYF
TRBV5-1,CASSPGQGAQGDAFF
TRBV28,CASSSFYEQYF
TRBV10-3,CAISEEGAHYNEQFF
TRBV10-1,CASSELKGTGSPMNTEAFF
TRBV5-1,CASNQQGSDTEAFF
TRBV11-2,CASSLEWGRAYEQYF
TRBV7-8,CASSLGQGPNQPQHF
TRBV2,CASNGLVTETQYF
TRBV6-6,CASGYRGQHGYTF
TRBV4-2,CASSPRTSGSPKGEQYF
TRBV5-8,CASEKGQGGQETQYF
TRBV6-1,CASSEVGGQGSEAFF
TRBV28,CASSSIGEPYGYTF
TRBV5-1,CASSLTGPDTQYF
TRBV6-1,CAGSGAGARDTQYF
TRBV5-6,CASSQNDEQYF
TRBV28,CASSRGQASYEQYF
TRBV10-2,CASTGALRETQYF
TRBV18,CASSSGASSGNTIYF
TRBV30,CAWSAGDRGLRGYHFVAQHF
TRBV5-1,CASSSRASGGETQYF
TRBV28,CASTFGTGVVEQYF
TRBV10-3,CATVGQGARGYTF
TRBV11-3,CASSPGASGRNEQFF
TRBV28,CASSLHSRNEQYF
TRBV11-2,CASSLAYNEQFF
TRBV2,CASSRTGVGGNTIYF
TRBV30,CAWSSRQSNQPQHF
TRBV11-1,CASSERTGTANGYTF
TRBV2,CASGNRAPDTQYF
TRBV11-2,CASSLGGSPYGYTF
TRBV19,CASSTAGGRTIQPQHF
TRBV27,CASRLAGLETQYF
TRBV30,CAWSVERAGPRRQETQYF
TRBV5-6,CASRDGGQPAREAFF
TRBV12-5,CASGLVVGTAGNEQFF
TRBV2,CASSDLASTEFF
TRBV5-1,CASSSGTSGSNEQFF